What follows are 25 T cell receptor beta chains derived from one specimen sequenced in a study of cytomegalovirus exposure and HLA in healthy donors (dated by TCRdb to about 2017). Library preparation employed the immunoSEQ multiplex PCR assay. A mixture of 60 forward primers for TCR Vbeta segments and 13 reverse primers for TCR Jbeta segments was used in the multiplex PCR. Sourced from immuneACCESS, this table was stored by TCRdb with only in-frame sequences that have V and J called. A share of the clones is absent; for the studies checked, an unresolved V gene accounts for under half, and the remainder has no known explanation. This sample comprises about 93,000 clones, under 85% of them detected only once. In total, the top ten clones hold roughly 3% of the sample. Source material: PBMCs. The receptors shown here come from a middle-aged woman in good health and CMV-seronegative.

V usage is TRBV6-6 and J usage is TRBJ2-5; D is uncertain. Gene TRBJ2-7 matches the end of the DNA better, so the J call may be wrong. The CDR3 is 14 residues long. Germline V gene lookup returns CDR1 MNHNY and CDR2 SVGAGI (reference sequence). The chain's CDR3 is CASSYSRGEHEQYF. As DNA, the CDR3 is TGTGCCAGCAGTTACTCGAGAGGAGAGCACGAGCAGTACTTC.

This rearrangement joins TRBV25-1 to TRBJ2-1; TRBD1 agrees at 10 bases. The CDR3 extends over 15 amino acids. Germline CDR1 and CDR2: MGHDK and SYGVNS. With V trimmed by 11 bases and J by 3 bases, 10 bases remained unmatched. CDR3 protein: CALGTGTGDYNEQFF. The CDR3 region has the DNA TGTGCCCTTGGGACCGGGACAGGGGACTACAATGAGCAGTTCTTC.

This chain connects TRBV7-8 to TRBJ2-5; 8 positions match TRBD2. V trimming: 5 bases; J trimming: 4 bases; junction bases outside the gene matches: 12. This CDR3 is built from 16 residues. CDR1 and CDR2 (germline): SGHVS, FQNEAQ. In DNA form, the CDR3 reads TGTGCCAGCAGCCCAGGAGCGGGAGCCTGGGGAGAGACCCAGTACTTC. Its protein product is CASSPGAGAWGETQYF.

This chain uses TRBV29-1 with TRBJ2-1; 12 bases agree with TRBD2. The CDR3 runs 14 residues. V shed 5 bases, J shed 7 bases, and the junction held 6 bases outside the gene matches. Germline V CDR1 and CDR2: SQVTM, ANQGSEA. The CDR3 DNA reads TGCAGCGTTCGACTAGCGGGAGTTCAAAATGAGCAGTTCTTC. Encoded protein: CSVRLAGVQNEQFF.

This chain uses TRBV15 with TRBJ2-5, with 8 nucleotides matching TRBD2. This CDR3 spans 17 amino acids. Trimming cost V 1 base and J 2 bases; bases outside gene matches: 9. The germline CDR1 and CDR2 sequences are LNHNV and YYDKDF (reference sequence). DNA for the CDR3: TGTGCCACCAGCAGAGGGGTCGGCGGGAGGCTACAAGAGACCCAGTACTTC. Translation: CATSRGVGGRLQETQYF.

V and J are TRBV7-8 and TRBJ1-1; D unresolved. This CDR3 spans 16 amino acids. Trimming pared 2 bases from V and 3 bases from J, leaving 16 bases between. Germline V gives CDR1 SGHVS, CDR2 FQNEAQ. The CDR3 DNA reads TGTGCCAGCAGCTTACAGCGGCCGTATACGGACACTGAAGCTTTCTTT. This sequence encodes CASSLQRPYTDTEAFF.

The rearrangement joins TRBV2 to TRBJ2-5, with 8 bases aligning to TRBD2. The CDR3 covers 15 residues. With V trimmed by 5 bases and J by 5 bases, 10 bases remained unmatched. The germline CDR1 and CDR2 sequences are SNHLY and FYNNEI. The CDR3 coding sequence is TGTGCCAGCAGTCAGGGCGGGGGGCGGACCGAGACCCAGTACTTC. Its translation is CASSQGGGRTETQYF.

The V call is TRBV19, the J call TRBJ2-3, with 7 positions matching TRBD1. V dropped 4 bases and J dropped 0; count of bases not matched to a gene: 7. Germline lookup yields CDR1 LNHDA and CDR2 SQIVND (reference sequence). This CDR3 comprises 16 residues. The CDR3 region is CASSTPQGMSTDTQYF. CDR3 in DNA: TGTGCCAGTAGTACCCCACAGGGGATGAGCACAGATACGCAGTATTTT.

This clone has more than one count but fewer than ten. The rearrangement uses TRBV6-5 and TRBJ1-2; unclear D gene. Trimming removed 6 bases from V and 8 bases from J, with 13 bases in between. CDR3 length: 12 amino acids. Germline CDR1 MNHEY, CDR2 SVGAGI. This CDR3 is CASSESGLGYTF. Here the CDR3 DNA reads TGTGCCAGCAGCGAGTCGGGGTTAGGCTACACCTTC.

This clone has more than one count but fewer than ten. The chain uses TRBV4-3 and TRBJ2-7, with TRBD1 identical over 9 bases. The junction had 7 bases not matched to a gene; V was cut back by 1 base and J by 3 bases. Looked up from germline, CDR1 is LGHNA and CDR2 is YSLEER. This CDR3 spans 16 amino acids. The CDR3, as DNA: TGCGCCAGCAGCCAAGGCTCCGGGACAGGGAACTACGAGCAGTACTTC. This translates into CASSQGSGTGNYEQYF.

The V call is TRBV15, the J call TRBJ2-3, with D perhaps TRBD2 (6 bases). V was shortened by 0 bases and J by 1 base, with 11 bases between the two germline ends. Per germline, CDR1 LNHNV and CDR2 YYDKDF (reference sequence). CDR3 length: 16 residues. The CDR3 loop reads CATSRDRRAGTDTQYF. CDR3 bases: TGTGCCACCAGCAGAGATAGGAGGGCTGGCACAGATACGCAGTATTTT.

CDR3 nucleotides: TGCGCCAGCAGCATTTCTAGCGGGCGCAATGAGCAGTTCTTC. This codes for CASSISSGRNEQFF. The chain has TRBV5-1 and TRBJ2-1; the match to TRBD2 covers 8 bases. CDR1 and CDR2 (germline): SGHRS, YFSETQ. V trimming: 4 bases; J trimming: 6 bases; junction bases outside the gene matches: 6. This CDR3 spans 14 amino acids.

J is TRBJ2-2 and V is TRBV11-1, with TRBD2 matching over 14 bases. Unmatched junction bases numbered 7, after V lost 8 bases and J lost 5 bases. Germline V gene data show CDR1 as SGHAT and CDR2 as FQDESV (reference sequence). CDR3 length: 16 amino acids. CDR3 region: CASLGTSGSGTGELFF. Here the CDR3 DNA reads TGTGCCAGCCTCGGGACTAGCGGGAGCGGGACCGGGGAGCTGTTTTTT. Full variable domain (remainder filled in from reference TRBV11-1 and TRBJ2-2): EAEVAQSPRYKITEKSQAVAFWCDPISGHATLYWYRQILGQGPELLVQFQDESVVDDSQLPKDRFSAERLKGVDSTLKIQPAELGDSAMYLCASLGTSGSGTGELFFGEGSRLTVL.

The count of this clone is one. The chain joins TRBV30 to TRBJ1-2; no clear D. V gave up 2 bases and J gave up 10 bases, with 20 bases separating them. Germline V gene data show CDR1 as GTSNPN and CDR2 as SVGIG (reference sequence). This CDR3 comprises 14 residues. The CDR3 is CAWSPPTKFRLYTF. CDR3 nucleotide sequence: TGTGCCTGGAGTCCACCTACCAAGTTCCGACTCTACACCTTC.

The CDR3 DNA reads as TGTGCCAGTAGTCTAACAGGGGAGAGTGCAACTAATGAAAAACTGTTTTTT. It is translated as CASSLTGESATNEKLFF. V is TRBV19 and J is TRBJ1-4; 7 positions agree with TRBD1. The CDR3 is made up of 17 amino acids. Trimming at V came to 5 bases and at J to 0 bases, leaving 9 bases not matched to a gene. Looked up from germline, CDR1 is LNHDA and CDR2 is SQIVND (reference sequence).

The V and J genes are TRBV4-1 and TRBJ1-6; D is perhaps TRBD1 (6 bases). Trimming removed 1 base at V and 6 bases at J, with 13 bases between. CDR1 MGHRA and CDR2 YSYEKL come from the germline V gene. CDR3 length: 16 amino acids. The CDR3 DNA is TGCGCCAGCAGCCAAGTTCCCCCACAGGGTAATTCACCCCTCCACTTT. Its translation is CASSQVPPQGNSPLHF.

This clone was seen a few times. The V call is TRBV5-1, the J call TRBJ1-1; a weak D match, TRBD1 (6 bases). CDR3 length equals 13 residues. Germline CDR1 is SGHRS and CDR2 is YFSETQ. V was cut by 0 bases and J by 8 bases, with 11 bases left in between. CDR3 residues: CASSLAGGWEAFF. The CDR3 DNA sequence: TGCGCCAGCAGCTTGGCGGGGGGCTGGGAAGCTTTCTTT. Complete variable domain (other parts from reference TRBV5-1 and TRBJ1-1): KAGVTQTPRYLIKTRGQQVTLSCSPISGHRSVSWYQQTPGQGLQFLFEYFSETQRNKGNFPGRFSGRQFSNSRSEMNVSTLELGDSALYLCASSLAGGWEAFFGQGTRLTVV.

This chain links TRBV4-2 with TRBJ2-3; D is unresolved. Between the trimmed V and J ends, which lost 4 bases and 6 bases, there was a span of 11 bases. CDR1 is LGHNA and CDR2 is YNFKEQ in the germline V gene. This CDR3 is 13 amino acids long. CDR3 region: CASSRGSEDTQYF. CDR3 in DNA: TGTGCCAGCAGCCGAGGTTCGGAGGATACGCAGTATTTT.

This chain joins TRBV7-9 and TRBJ2-5; TRBD2 is a possible D gene (5 bases). Deletions cut 4 bases from V and 1 base from J, with 16 bases between. The CDR3 totals 16 residues. Germline loops: CDR1 SEHNR, CDR2 FQNEAQ (reference sequence). The CDR3, as DNA: TGTGCCAGCAGCTGGAGGTCACAGCGGCCCCAAGAGACCCAGTACTTC. Its protein is CASSWRSQRPQETQYF.

This clone showed up just once. The rearrangement links TRBV11-2 to TRBJ2-1; perhaps TRBD2 as D (5 bases). Germline V lookup: CDR1 SGHAT, CDR2 FQNNGV. Trimming stripped 2 bases from V and 13 bases from J, with 12 bases between. The CDR3 has 12 amino acids. The CDR3 DNA is TGTGCCAGCAGCTTAAGTACTAGTAGTCAGTTCTTC. Its translation is CASSLSTSSQFF. Variable domain in full (rest from reference TRBV11-2 and TRBJ2-1): EAGVAQSPRYKIIEKRQSVAFWCNPISGHATLYWYQQILGQGPKLLIQFQNNGVVDDSQLPKDRFSAERLKGVDSTLKIQPAKLEDSAVYLCASSLSTSSQFFGPGTRLTVL.

The V and J genes are TRBV27 and TRBJ2-5; 8 bases fit TRBD2. Losses at the gene ends were 6 bases for V and 5 bases for J; bases not matched to a gene: 5. Germline V gene lookup returns CDR1 MNHEY and CDR2 SMNVEV (reference sequence). This CDR3 is built from 13 residues. The CDR3 coding sequence is TGTGCCAGCAGCTTCAGCGGGAGCGAGACCCAGTACTTC. This translates into CASSFSGSETQYF.

This chain connects TRBV6-1 to TRBJ1-2, with D hard to call. CDR3 length equals 14 residues. Germline V CDR1 and CDR2: MNHNS, SASEGT. The germline V and J ends were trimmed by 4 bases and 2 bases, with 11 bases remaining between them. CDR3 sequence reads: CASSVSVRNYGYTF. The CDR3 DNA reads as TGTGCCAGCAGTGTGTCGGTCAGGAACTATGGCTACACCTTC.

This clone was found a few times. As DNA, the CDR3 is TGTGCCACCTTTTCGGGACACTTACTTTCTGGGGCCAACGTCCTGACTTTC. This codes for CATFSGHLLSGANVLTF. This rearrangement joins TRBV28 to TRBJ2-6, with D perhaps TRBD1 (6 bases). The germline V and J ends were trimmed by 10 bases and 1 base, with 20 bases remaining between them. Germline V gene sequence: CDR1 MDHEN, CDR2 SYDVKM. This CDR3 has 17 residues.

J is TRBJ2-5 and V is TRBV27; 13 bases map to TRBD2. The V gene end was trimmed by 6 bases and the J gene end by 4 bases; junction bases not matched to a gene: 8. The CDR3 extends over 16 amino acids. CDR1 and CDR2 from the germline V gene are MNHEY and SMNVEV (reference sequence). CDR3 residues: CASSHTSGRGTETQYF. The CDR3 bases are TGTGCCAGCAGCCATACTAGCGGGAGGGGCACAGAGACCCAGTACTTC.

The CDR3 nucleotides read TGTGCCAGCAGTTTATGGCCTGACAGTAAGACCCAGTACTTC. Protein sequence: CASSLWPDSKTQYF. V and J are TRBV28 and TRBJ2-5; tentative D call: TRBD1 (5 bases). This CDR3 region has 14 residues. With 0 bases removed from V and 6 bases from J, the gap between germline ends came to 11 bases. The germline V gene encodes CDR1 MDHEN and CDR2 SYDVKM.